The T cell receptor (beta chain) under discussion was sequenced for a study of T cell responses to AZD1222 COVID-19 vaccine. Study-level findings and limits: Along spike, vaccine-associated CD4 TCRs were found throughout, with dominance at 160-218 and 743-854. All repertoire sampling was performed exclusively after the peak T cell response. There were mostly white British donors and more females than males, and clonal diversity was possibly underestimated. Increased Spike-specific TCR breadth and depth were observed after two AZD1222 doses.

For this clone: As yet, its antigen is unknown.

The assay was immunoSEQ multiplex PCR, and TCRdb's table has in-frame clones only and misses some. The sample gives about 56,000 clones, around 85% of which show up once; about 15% is in the top ten. The CDR3 length is 14 residues. In germline, CDR1 is SGHRS, CDR2 YFSETQ. The V and J ends lost 0 bases and 5 bases respectively, with 12 bases between them. This sample comprised peripheral blood, obtained on day 0 of AZD1222 vaccination. The J gene is TRBJ2-7, the V gene TRBV5-1; D is possibly TRBD1 (6 bases). The receptor was isolated from an adult in good health. The CDR3 DNA reads TGCGCCAGCAGCTTGGTAACAGGGAATAACGAGCAGTACTTC. Protein sequence: CASSLVTGNNEQYF.